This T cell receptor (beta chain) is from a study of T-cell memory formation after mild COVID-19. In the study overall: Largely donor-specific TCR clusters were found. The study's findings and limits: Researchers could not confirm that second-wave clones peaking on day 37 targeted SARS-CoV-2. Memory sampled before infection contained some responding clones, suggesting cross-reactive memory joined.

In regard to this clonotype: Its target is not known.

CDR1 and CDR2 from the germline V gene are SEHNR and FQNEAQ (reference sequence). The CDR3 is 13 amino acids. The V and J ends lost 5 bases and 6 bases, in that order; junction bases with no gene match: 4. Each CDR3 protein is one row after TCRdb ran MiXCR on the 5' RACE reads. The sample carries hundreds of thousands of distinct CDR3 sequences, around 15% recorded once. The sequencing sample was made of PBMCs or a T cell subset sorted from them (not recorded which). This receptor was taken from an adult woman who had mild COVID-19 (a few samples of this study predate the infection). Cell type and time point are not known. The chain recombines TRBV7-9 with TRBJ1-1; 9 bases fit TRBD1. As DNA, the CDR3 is TGTGCCAGCAGCGAAAGACAGGGGGCTGAAGCTTTCTTT. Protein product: CASSERQGAEAFF.